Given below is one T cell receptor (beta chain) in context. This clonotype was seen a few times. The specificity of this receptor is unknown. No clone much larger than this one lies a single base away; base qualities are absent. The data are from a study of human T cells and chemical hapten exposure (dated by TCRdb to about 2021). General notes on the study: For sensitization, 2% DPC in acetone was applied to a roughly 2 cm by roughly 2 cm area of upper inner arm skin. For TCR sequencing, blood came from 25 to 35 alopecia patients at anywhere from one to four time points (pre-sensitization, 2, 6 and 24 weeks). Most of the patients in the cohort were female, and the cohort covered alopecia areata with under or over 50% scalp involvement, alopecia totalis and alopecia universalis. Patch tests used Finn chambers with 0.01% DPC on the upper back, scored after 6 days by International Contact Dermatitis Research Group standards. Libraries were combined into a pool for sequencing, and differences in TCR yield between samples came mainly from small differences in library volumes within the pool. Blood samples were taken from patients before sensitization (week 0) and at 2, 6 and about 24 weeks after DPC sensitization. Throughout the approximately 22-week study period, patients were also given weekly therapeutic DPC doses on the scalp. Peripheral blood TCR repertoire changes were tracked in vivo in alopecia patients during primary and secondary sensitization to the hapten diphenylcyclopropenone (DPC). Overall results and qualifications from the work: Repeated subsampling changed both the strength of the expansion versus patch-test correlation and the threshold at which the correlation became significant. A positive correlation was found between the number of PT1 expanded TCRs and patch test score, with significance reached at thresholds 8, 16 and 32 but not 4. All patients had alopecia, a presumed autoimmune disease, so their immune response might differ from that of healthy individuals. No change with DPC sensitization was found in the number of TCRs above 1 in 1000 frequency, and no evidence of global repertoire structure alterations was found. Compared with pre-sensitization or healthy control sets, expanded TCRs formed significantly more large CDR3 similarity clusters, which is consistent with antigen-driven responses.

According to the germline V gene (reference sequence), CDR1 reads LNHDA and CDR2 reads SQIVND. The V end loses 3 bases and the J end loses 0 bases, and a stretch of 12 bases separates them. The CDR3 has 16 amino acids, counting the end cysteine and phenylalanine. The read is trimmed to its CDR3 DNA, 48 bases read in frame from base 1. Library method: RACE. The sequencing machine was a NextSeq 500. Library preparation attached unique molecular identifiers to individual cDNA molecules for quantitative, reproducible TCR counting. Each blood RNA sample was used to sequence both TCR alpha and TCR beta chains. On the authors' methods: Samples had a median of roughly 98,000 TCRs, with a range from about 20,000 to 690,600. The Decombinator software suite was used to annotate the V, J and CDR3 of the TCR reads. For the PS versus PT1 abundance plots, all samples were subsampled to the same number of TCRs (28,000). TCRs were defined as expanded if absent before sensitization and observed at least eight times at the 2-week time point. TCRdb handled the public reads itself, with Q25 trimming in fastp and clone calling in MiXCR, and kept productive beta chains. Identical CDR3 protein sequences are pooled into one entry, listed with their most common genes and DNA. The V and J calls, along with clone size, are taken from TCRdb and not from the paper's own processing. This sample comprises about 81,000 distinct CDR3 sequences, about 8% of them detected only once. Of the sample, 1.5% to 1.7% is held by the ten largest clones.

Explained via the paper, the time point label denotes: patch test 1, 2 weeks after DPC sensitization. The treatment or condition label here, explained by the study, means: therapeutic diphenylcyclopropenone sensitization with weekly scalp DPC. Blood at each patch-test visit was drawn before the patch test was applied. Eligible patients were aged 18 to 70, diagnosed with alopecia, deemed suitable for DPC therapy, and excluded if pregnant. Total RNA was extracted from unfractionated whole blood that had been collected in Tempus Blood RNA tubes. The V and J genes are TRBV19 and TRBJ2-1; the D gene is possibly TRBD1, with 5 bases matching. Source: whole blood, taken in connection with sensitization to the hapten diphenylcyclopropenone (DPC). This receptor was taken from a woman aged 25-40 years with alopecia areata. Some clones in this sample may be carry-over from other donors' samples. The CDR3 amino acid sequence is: CASSMIGASSYNEQFF. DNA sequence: TGTGCCAGTAGTATGATAGGGGCCAGCTCCTACAATGAGCAGTTCTTC.